This is a list of T cell receptor beta chains from one sample in a study of early T cells in non-severe SARS-CoV-2 infection. Via MiXCR, TCRdb re-called the 5' RACE reads, giving one row per CDR3 protein. The table has roughly 40,000 distinct CDR3 sequences, about 5.9% seen once. The sequencing here drew on whole blood, taken at baseline. The source of these receptors is an adult who was a healthcare worker with PCR-confirmed SARS-CoV-2 infection or an uninfected control (not recorded which). CDR3s leave out the opening cysteine and the closing phenylalanine or tryptophan.

v_gene,len,j_gene,CDR3aa
TRBV4-1,13,TRBJ2-7,ASRQQGLATYEQY
TRBV13,13,TRBJ1-3,ASGAGKGSGNTIY
TRBV29-1,11,TRBJ2-3,SVEVDLTDTQY
TRBV28,9,TRBJ1-1,ASSSDPEAF
TRBV20-1,11,TRBJ1-3,SASLRAGNTIY
TRBV7-2,9,TRBJ2-7,ASSARYEQY
TRBV3-1,15,TRBJ2-7,ASSQEVRAETSYEQY
TRBV27,12,TRBJ1-5,ASSKQSSNQPQH
TRBV18,11,TRBJ2-5,ASSRTSQETQY
TRBV30,11,TRBJ1-5,AWSVGRDQPQH
TRBV7-9,11,TRBJ1-2,ASSLFPNPGYT
TRBV7-8,13,TRBJ1-1,ASSPPPRGGTEAF
TRBV28,15,TRBJ2-3,ASSLGTGGTPTDTQY
TRBV18,12,TRBJ1-1,ASSPASSNTEAF
TRBV29-1,10,TRBJ1-1,SVVTRSPEAF
TRBV7-2,13,TRBJ2-7,ASSLTGTDSYEQY
TRBV20-1,11,TRBJ1-3,SADIGAGNTIY
TRBV7-9,14,TRBJ1-2,ASSLSKGRPFYGYT
TRBV7-9,13,TRBJ1-4,ASSHPGTTNEKLF
TRBV30,14,TRBJ2-3,AWSLGAGGRTDTQY
TRBV5-6,12,TRBJ1-1,ASSLSSRGTEAF
TRBV7-2,15,TRBJ2-1,ASSPRAMGGGYNEQF
TRBV7-8,14,TRBJ1-5,ASSPLVGVANQPQH
TRBV20-1,9,TRBJ2-3,SARADRKQY
TRBV20-1,10,TRBJ1-1,SVSGFRTEAF
TRBV5-4,12,TRBJ2-3,ASRRGGGTDTQY
TRBV19,13,TRBJ1-1,ASRSSGQASTEAF
TRBV9,14,TRBJ2-2,ASSGTGEVLTGELF
TRBV3-1,13,TRBJ2-5,ASSRPSGGAETQY
TRBV9,13,TRBJ2-2,ASSVIGMNTGELF
TRBV12-3/TRBV12-4,12,TRBJ2-7,ASSNQGNRYEQY
TRBV20-1,15,TRBJ2-3,SAGILTGTSGPRTQY
TRBV29-1,12,TRBJ2-3,SVDGGGSTDTQY
TRBV10-3,10,TRBJ1-4,AISERSEKLF
TRBV30,13,TRBJ2-5,AWSVLAGAQETQY
TRBV18,11,TRBJ2-7,ASSPKGDYEQY
TRBV3-1,13,TRBJ2-1,ASSRLAGGANEQF
TRBV5-1,15,TRBJ2-7,ASSLAVSVRGTYEQY
TRBV30,11,TRBJ2-3,AWSVGSPDTQY
TRBV5-1,13,TRBJ2-7,ASSLEGTGIYEQY
TRBV12-3/TRBV12-4,12,TRBJ2-4,ASSSMVAKNIQY